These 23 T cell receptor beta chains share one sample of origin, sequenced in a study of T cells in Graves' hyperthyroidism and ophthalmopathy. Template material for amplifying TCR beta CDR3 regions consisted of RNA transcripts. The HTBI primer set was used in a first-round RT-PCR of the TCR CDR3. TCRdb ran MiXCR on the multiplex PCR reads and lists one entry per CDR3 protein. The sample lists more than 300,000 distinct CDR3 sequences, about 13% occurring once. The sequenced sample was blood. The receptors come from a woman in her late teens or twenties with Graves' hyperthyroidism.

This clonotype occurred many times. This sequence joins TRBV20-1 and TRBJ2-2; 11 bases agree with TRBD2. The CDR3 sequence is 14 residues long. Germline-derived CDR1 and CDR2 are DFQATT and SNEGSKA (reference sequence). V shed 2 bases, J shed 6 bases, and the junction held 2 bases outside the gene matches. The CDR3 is CSARLAGGPGELFF. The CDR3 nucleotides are TGCAGTGCTAGACTAGCGGGGGGACCCGGGGAGCTGTTTTTT.

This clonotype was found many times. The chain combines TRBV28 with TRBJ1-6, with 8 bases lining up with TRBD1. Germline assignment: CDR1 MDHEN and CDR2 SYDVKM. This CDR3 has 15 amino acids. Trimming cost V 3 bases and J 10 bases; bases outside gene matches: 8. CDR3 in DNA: TGTGCCAGCAGTTTGTCGGGACAGGCCCTCTCACCCCTCCACTTT. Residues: CASSLSGQALSPLHF.

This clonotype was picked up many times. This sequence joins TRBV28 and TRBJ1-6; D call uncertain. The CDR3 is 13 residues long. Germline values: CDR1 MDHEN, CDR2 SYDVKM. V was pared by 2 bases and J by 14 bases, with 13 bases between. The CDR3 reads CASSLVTPRSLHF. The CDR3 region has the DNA TGTGCCAGCAGTTTAGTTACCCCTAGATCCCTCCACTTT.

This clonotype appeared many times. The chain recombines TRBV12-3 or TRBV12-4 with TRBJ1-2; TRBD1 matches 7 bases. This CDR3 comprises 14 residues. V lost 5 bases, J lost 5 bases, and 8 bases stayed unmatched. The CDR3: CASSPQTGWYGYTF. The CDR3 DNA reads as TGTGCCAGCAGTCCGCAGACAGGGTGGTATGGCTACACCTTC.

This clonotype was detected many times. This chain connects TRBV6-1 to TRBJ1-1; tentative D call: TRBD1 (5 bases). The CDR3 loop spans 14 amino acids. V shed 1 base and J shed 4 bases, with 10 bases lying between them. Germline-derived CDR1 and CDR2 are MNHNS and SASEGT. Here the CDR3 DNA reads TGTGCCAGCAGTGAAGATTGGGGGACCACTGAAGCTTTCTTT. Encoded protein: CASSEDWGTTEAFF.

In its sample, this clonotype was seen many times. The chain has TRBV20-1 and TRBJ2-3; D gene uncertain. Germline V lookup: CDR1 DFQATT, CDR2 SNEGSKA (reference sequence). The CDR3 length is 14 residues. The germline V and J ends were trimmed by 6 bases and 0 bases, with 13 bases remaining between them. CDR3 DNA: TGCAGTGCCCTGGCGGCGTTTAGCACAGATACGCAGTATTTT. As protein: CSALAAFSTDTQYF.

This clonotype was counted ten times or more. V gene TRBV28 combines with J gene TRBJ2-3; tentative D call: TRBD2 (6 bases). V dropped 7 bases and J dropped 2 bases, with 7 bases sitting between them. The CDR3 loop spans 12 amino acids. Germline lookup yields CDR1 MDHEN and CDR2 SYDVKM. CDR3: CASTSATDTQYF. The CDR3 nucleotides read TGTGCCAGCACTAGCGCCACAGATACGCAGTATTTT.

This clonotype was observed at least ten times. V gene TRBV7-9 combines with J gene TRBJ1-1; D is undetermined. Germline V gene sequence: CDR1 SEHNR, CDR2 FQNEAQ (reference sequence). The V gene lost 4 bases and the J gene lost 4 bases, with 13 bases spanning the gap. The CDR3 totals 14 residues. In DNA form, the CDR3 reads TGTGCCAGCAGCTGGACCGAAATCGGCACTGAAGCTTTCTTT. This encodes CASSWTEIGTEAFF. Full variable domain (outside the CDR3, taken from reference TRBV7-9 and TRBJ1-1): DTGVSQNPRHKITKRGQNVTFRCDPISEHNRLYWYRQTLGQGPEFLTYFQNEAQLEKSRLLSDRFSAERPKGSFSTLEIQRTEQGDSAMYLCASSWTEIGTEAFFGQGTRLTVV.

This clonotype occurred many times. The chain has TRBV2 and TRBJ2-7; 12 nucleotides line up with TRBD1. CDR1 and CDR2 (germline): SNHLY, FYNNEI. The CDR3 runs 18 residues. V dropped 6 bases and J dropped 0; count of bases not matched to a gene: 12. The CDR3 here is CASRKLGTGGKGSYEQYF. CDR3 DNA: TGTGCCAGCAGGAAATTAGGGACAGGGGGCAAAGGCTCCTACGAGCAGTACTTC.

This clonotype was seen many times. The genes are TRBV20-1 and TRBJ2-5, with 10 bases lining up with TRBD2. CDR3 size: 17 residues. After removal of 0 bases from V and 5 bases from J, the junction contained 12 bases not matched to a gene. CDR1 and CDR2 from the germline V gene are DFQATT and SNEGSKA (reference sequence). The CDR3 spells CSARDPASGRRVETQYF. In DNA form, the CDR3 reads TGCAGTGCTAGAGATCCCGCTAGCGGGAGACGGGTGGAGACCCAGTACTTC.

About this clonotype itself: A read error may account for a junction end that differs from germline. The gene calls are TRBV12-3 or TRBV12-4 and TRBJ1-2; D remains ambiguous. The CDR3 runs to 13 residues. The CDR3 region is CTSSLAQSYGYTF. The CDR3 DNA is TGTACCAGCAGTTTAGCGCAAAGCTATGGCTACACCTTC.

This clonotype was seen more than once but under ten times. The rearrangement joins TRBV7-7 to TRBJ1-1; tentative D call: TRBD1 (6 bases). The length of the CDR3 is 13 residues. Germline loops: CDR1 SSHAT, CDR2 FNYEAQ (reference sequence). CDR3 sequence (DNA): TGTGCTAGCGGCCAACAGGGAGAGAGGGGCGCTTTCTTT. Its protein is CASGQQGERGAFF. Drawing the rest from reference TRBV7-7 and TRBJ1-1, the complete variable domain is GAGVSQSPRYKVTKRGQDVTLRCDPISSHATLYWYQQALGQGPEFLTYFNYEAQPDKSGLPSDRFSAERPEGSISTLTIQRTEQRDSAMYRCASGQQGERGAFFGQGTRLTVV.

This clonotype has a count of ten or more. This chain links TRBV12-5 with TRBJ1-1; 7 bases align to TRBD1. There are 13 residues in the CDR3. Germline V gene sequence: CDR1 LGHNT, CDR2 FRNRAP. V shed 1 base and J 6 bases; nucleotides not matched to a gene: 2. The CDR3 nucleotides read TGTGCTAGTGGTTTGGGGCAGGGGGCTGAAGCTTTCTTT. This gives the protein CASGLGQGAEAFF.

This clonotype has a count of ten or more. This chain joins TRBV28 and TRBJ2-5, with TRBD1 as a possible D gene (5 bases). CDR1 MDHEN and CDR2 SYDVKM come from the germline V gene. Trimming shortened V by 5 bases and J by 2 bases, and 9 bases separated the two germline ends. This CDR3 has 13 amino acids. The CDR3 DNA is TGTGCCAGCAGTAAGGGGCTTCAAGAGACCCAGTACTTC. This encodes CASSKGLQETQYF. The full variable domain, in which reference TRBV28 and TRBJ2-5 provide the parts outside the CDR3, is DVKVTQSSRYLVKRTGEKVFLECVQDMDHENMFWYRQDPGLGLRLIYFSYDVKMKEKGDIPEGYSVSREKKERFSLILESASTNQTSMYLCASSKGLQETQYFGPGTRLLVL.

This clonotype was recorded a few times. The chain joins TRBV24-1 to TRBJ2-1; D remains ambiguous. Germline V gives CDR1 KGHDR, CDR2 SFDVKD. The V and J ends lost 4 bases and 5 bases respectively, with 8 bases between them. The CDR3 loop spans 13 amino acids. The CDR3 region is CATSDPLHNEQFF. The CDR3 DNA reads TGTGCCACCAGTGACCCCCTCCACAATGAGCAGTTCTTC.

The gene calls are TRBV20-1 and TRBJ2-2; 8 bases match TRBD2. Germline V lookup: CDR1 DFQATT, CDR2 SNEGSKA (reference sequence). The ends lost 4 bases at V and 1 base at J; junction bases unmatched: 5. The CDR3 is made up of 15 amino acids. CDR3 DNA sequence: TGCAGTGCTACGCGGGGGGACGGGAACACCGGGGAGCTGTTTTTT. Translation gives CSATRGDGNTGELFF.

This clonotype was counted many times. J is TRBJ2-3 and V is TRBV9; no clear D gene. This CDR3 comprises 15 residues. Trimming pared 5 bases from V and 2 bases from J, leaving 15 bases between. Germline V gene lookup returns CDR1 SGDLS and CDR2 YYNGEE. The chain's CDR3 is CASSVGWALTDTQYF. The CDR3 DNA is TGTGCCAGCAGTGTTGGTTGGGCCCTCACAGATACGCAGTATTTT.

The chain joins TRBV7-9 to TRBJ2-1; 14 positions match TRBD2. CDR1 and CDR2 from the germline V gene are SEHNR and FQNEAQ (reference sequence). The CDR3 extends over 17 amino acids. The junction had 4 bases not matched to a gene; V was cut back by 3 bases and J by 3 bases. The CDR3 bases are TGTGCCAGCAGCTTCCGGACTAGCGGGAGGTACTACAATGAGCAGTTCTTC. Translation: CASSFRTSGRYYNEQFF.

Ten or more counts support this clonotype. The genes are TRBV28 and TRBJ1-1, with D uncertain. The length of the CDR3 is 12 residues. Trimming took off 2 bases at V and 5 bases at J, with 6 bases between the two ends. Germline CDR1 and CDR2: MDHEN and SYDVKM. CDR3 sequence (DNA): TGTGCCAGCAGTTTACGATCTACTGAAGCTTTCTTT. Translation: CASSLRSTEAFF.

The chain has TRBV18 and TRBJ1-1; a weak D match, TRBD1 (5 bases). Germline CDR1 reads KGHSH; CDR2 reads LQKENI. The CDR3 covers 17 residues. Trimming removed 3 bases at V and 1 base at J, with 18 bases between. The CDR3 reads CASSPMTLGGANTEAFF. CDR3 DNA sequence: TGTGCCAGCTCACCTATGACTTTGGGGGGAGCGAACACTGAAGCTTTCTTT.

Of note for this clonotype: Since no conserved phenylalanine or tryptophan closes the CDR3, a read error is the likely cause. This chain's CDR3 is CASSVEGTEETQYL. The CDR3 DNA sequence: TGTGCCAGCAGCGTAGAAGGGACAGAAGAGACCCAGTACCTC. This chain joins TRBV9 and TRBJ2-5, with 7 nucleotides matching TRBD1. From germline, CDR1 is SGDLS and CDR2 YYNGEE. V dropped 0 bases and J dropped 3; count of bases not matched to a gene: 2. The CDR3 sequence is 14 residues long.

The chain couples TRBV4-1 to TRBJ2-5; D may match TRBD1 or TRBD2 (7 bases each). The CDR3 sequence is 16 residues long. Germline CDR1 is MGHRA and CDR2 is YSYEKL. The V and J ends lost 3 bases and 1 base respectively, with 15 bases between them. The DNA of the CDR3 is TGCGCCAGCAGCCATTGGGGGAGGGGGCGCCAAGAGACCCAGTACTTC. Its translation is CASSHWGRGRQETQYF.

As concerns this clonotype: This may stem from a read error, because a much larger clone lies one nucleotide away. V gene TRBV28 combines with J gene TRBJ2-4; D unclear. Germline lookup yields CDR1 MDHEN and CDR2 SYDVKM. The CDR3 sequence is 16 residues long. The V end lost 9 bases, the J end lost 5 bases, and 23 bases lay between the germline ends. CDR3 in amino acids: CASVPVGIWRENIQYF. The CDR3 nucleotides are TGTGCCAGTGTGCCAGTGGGTATTTGGCGCGAAAACATTCAGTACTTC.